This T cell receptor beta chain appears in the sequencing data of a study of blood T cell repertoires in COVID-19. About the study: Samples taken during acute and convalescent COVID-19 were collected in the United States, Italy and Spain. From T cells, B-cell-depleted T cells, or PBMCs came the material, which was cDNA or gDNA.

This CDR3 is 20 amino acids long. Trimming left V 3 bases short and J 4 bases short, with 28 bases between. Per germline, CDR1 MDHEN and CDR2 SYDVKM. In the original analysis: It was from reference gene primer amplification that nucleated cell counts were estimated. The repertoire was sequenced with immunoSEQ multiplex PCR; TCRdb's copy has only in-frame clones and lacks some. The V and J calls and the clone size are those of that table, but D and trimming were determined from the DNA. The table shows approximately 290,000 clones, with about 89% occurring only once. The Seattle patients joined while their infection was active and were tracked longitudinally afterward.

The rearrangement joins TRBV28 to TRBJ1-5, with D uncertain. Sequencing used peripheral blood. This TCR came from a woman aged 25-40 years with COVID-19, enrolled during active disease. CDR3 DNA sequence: TGTGCCAGCAGTTTTGAACCGGGCCCCGGGGTCTATGTCGGGAATCAGCCCCAGCATTTT. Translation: CASSFEPGPGVYVGNQPQHF.